The next 15 T cell receptor beta chains were all read from a single sample in a study of blood T cell repertoires in COVID-19. Clones were read by immunoSEQ multiplex PCR, and TCRdb kept only the in-frame ones, dropping some. This repertoire shows approximately 190,000 clones, roughly 80% found once; its top ten account for under 15%. The sample comprised peripheral blood. The receptors stem from a man aged 30 to 39 with active or convalescent COVID-19.

This chain connects TRBV18 to TRBJ2-6; 11 bases map to TRBD2. The CDR3 loop spans 18 amino acids. Germline V lookup: CDR1 KGHSH, CDR2 LQKENI. V lost 5 bases to trimming and J lost 0 bases; unmatched junction nucleotides: 6. The CDR3: CASSRLAGGDSGANVLTF. The CDR3 coding sequence is TGTGCCAGCTCAAGATTAGCGGGAGGGGACTCTGGGGCCAACGTCCTGACTTTC.

The chain has TRBV5-4 and TRBJ1-1, with 12 bases matching TRBD1. The CDR3 runs to 15 residues. With 3 bases clipped from V and 9 bases from J, the junction kept 9 bases outside the gene matches. Germline V gene sequence: CDR1 SGHNT, CDR2 YYREEE (reference sequence). The CDR3 here is CASSSPGQGAQKAFF. CDR3 DNA sequence: TGTGCCAGCAGCTCGCCGGGACAGGGGGCGCAGAAAGCTTTCTTT.

The V call is TRBV4-3, the J call TRBJ2-5; 10 nucleotides agree with TRBD2. CDR1 is LGHNA and CDR2 is YSLEER in the germline V gene. The CDR3 loop spans 15 amino acids. V shed 4 bases and J 3 bases; nucleotides not matched to a gene: 5. The CDR3 region is CASSRHGLAEETQYF. DNA of the CDR3: TGCGCCAGCAGCCGGCACGGACTAGCGGAAGAGACCCAGTACTTC.

This clone was found a few times. The rearrangement links TRBV6-5 to TRBJ1-4; TRBD1 aligns across 9 bases. This CDR3 has 14 amino acids. With 2 bases clipped from V and 10 bases from J, the junction kept 5 bases outside the gene matches. Germline CDR1 MNHEY, CDR2 SVGAGI. Here the CDR3 DNA reads TGTGCCAGCAGTTACGGGGACAGGGTTAGAAAACTGTTTTTT. Its protein product is CASSYGDRVRKLFF.

The rearrangement uses TRBV19 and TRBJ2-3; 7 bases map to TRBD2. Germline CDR1 reads LNHDA; CDR2 reads SQIVND (reference sequence). The CDR3 runs to 16 residues. V lost 5 bases to trimming and J lost 1 base; unmatched junction nucleotides: 9. CDR3 residues: CASSPDPGRRTDTQYF. The CDR3 DNA sequence: TGTGCCAGTAGTCCCGACCCCGGGAGGCGCACAGATACGCAGTATTTT.

The rearrangement links TRBV9 to TRBJ1-1; 7 nucleotides line up with TRBD1. The CDR3 spans 16 residues. In germline, CDR1 is SGDLS, CDR2 YYNGEE. V lost 0 bases, J lost 5 bases, and 10 bases stayed unmatched. In DNA form, the CDR3 reads TGTGCCAGCAGCGTAGATGGGGAAGGCAGGGGGACTGAAGCTTTCTTT. Its protein product is CASSVDGEGRGTEAFF.

The chain combines TRBV5-1 with TRBJ2-2; 8 nucleotides agree with TRBD2. Per the germline V gene, CDR1 is SGHRS and CDR2 is YFSETQ. CDR3 length equals 14 residues. The V and J ends lost 4 bases and 4 bases, in that order; junction bases with no gene match: 3. The CDR3 coding sequence is TGCGCCAGCAGCGTGGCGGGGGGCACCGGGGAGCTGTTTTTT. It translates to CASSVAGGTGELFF.

CDR3: CASSGGLAMGEETQYF. CDR3 DNA: TGTGCCAGCAGCGGAGGGCTAGCGATGGGGGAAGAGACCCAGTACTTC. The chain carries TRBV5-5 and TRBJ2-5, with a possible D match to TRBD2 (6 bases). The V end lost 4 bases, the J end lost 3 bases, and 19 bases lay between the germline ends. This CDR3 is built from 16 residues. Germline-derived CDR1 and CDR2 are SGHKS and YYEKEE (reference sequence).

The J gene is TRBJ2-3, the V gene TRBV9; 10 bases are shared with TRBD2. CDR1 and CDR2 from the germline V gene are SGDLS and YYNGEE. The V gene end was trimmed by 3 bases and the J gene end by 3 bases; junction bases not matched to a gene: 7. The CDR3 spans 16 residues. The CDR3 DNA follows: TGTGCCAGCAGCGAAGGACTAGCGGACGTTACAGATACGCAGTATTTT. This translates into CASSEGLADVTDTQYF.

This sequence joins TRBV19 and TRBJ1-3, with 9 bases matching TRBD1. Germline V CDR1 and CDR2: LNHDA, SQIVND (reference sequence). This CDR3 region has 15 residues. The V gene end was trimmed by 3 bases and the J gene end by 5 bases; junction bases not matched to a gene: 5. The CDR3 protein is CASSMDRGERNTIYF. Here the CDR3 DNA reads TGTGCCAGTAGTATGGACAGGGGCGAGCGAAACACCATATATTTT.

J is TRBJ2-1 and V is TRBV7-6; possible D gene TRBD2, 6 bases. The CDR3 consists of 17 residues. The germline gives CDR1 SGHVS, CDR2 FNYEAQ. V lost 1 base to trimming and J lost 0 bases, with 13 bases between them. The CDR3 DNA follows: TGTGCCAGCAGCTTAGTGTTCTTCGGGAGCTCCTACAATGAGCAGTTCTTC. Protein sequence: CASSLVFFGSSYNEQFF.

The rearrangement uses TRBV28 and TRBJ2-3; 9 nucleotides line up with TRBD2. Germline CDR1 reads MDHEN; CDR2 reads SYDVKM. This CDR3 comprises 15 residues. Trimming removed 7 bases from V and 6 bases from J; junction bases left unmatched: 11. In DNA form, the CDR3 reads TGTGCCAGCAAAACAGCGGGGGGTATGGGGGATACGCAGTATTTT. Protein: CASKTAGGMGDTQYF.

The V and J genes are TRBV10-2 and TRBJ1-1, with D possibly being TRBD1 (5 bases). The CDR3 has 13 residues. V lost 5 bases and J lost 5, with 12 bases in between. The germline gives CDR1 WSHSY, CDR2 SAAADI. The CDR3 loop is CASSPSGSTEAFF. The CDR3 DNA reads TGCGCCAGCAGTCCGTCAGGGTCGACTGAAGCTTTCTTT.

The V gene is TRBV19, the J gene TRBJ1-5; a possible D gene is TRBD1 (6 bases). The CDR3 loop spans 14 amino acids. Trimming took off 7 bases at V and 4 bases at J, with 14 bases between the two ends. The germline V gene has CDR1 LNHDA and CDR2 SQIVND (reference sequence). CDR3 in DNA: TGTGCCAGTACCATTGGGACACTGAATCAGCCCCAGCATTTT. Residues: CASTIGTLNQPQHF.

This chain connects TRBV6-5 to TRBJ1-1, with unresolved D. The germline V and J ends were trimmed by 2 bases and 1 base, with 8 bases remaining between them. Per the germline V gene, CDR1 is MNHEY and CDR2 is SVGAGI. This CDR3 contains 14 residues. The CDR3 loop reads CASSYAEGNTEAFF. The DNA of the CDR3 is TGTGCCAGCAGTTACGCGGAGGGGAACACTGAAGCTTTCTTT.